This record concerns one T cell receptor (beta chain) sequence. The sample originates from a study of cytomegalovirus exposure and HLA in healthy donors. There are 15 residues in the CDR3. Germline V CDR1 and CDR2: SNHLY, FYNNEI. J lost 4 bases, V lost 6 bases, and 7 bases had no gene match. The PCR contained 60 Vbeta and 13 Jbeta primers. Libraries were prepared by immunoSEQ multiplex PCR; TCRdb keeps only in-frame clonotypes and omits some of them. The sample has 75,000 to 90,000 clones, and its top ten clones hold approximately 1.5%. The sample consisted of PBMCs. This chain links TRBV2 with TRBJ1-2, with 11 bases fitting TRBD1. This TCR came from a woman aged 55 to 70 in good health and CMV-seronegative. CDR3 residues: CASSGQGALSYGYTF. As DNA, the CDR3 is TGTGCCAGCAGCGGACAGGGGGCGCTTAGCTATGGCTACACCTTC.